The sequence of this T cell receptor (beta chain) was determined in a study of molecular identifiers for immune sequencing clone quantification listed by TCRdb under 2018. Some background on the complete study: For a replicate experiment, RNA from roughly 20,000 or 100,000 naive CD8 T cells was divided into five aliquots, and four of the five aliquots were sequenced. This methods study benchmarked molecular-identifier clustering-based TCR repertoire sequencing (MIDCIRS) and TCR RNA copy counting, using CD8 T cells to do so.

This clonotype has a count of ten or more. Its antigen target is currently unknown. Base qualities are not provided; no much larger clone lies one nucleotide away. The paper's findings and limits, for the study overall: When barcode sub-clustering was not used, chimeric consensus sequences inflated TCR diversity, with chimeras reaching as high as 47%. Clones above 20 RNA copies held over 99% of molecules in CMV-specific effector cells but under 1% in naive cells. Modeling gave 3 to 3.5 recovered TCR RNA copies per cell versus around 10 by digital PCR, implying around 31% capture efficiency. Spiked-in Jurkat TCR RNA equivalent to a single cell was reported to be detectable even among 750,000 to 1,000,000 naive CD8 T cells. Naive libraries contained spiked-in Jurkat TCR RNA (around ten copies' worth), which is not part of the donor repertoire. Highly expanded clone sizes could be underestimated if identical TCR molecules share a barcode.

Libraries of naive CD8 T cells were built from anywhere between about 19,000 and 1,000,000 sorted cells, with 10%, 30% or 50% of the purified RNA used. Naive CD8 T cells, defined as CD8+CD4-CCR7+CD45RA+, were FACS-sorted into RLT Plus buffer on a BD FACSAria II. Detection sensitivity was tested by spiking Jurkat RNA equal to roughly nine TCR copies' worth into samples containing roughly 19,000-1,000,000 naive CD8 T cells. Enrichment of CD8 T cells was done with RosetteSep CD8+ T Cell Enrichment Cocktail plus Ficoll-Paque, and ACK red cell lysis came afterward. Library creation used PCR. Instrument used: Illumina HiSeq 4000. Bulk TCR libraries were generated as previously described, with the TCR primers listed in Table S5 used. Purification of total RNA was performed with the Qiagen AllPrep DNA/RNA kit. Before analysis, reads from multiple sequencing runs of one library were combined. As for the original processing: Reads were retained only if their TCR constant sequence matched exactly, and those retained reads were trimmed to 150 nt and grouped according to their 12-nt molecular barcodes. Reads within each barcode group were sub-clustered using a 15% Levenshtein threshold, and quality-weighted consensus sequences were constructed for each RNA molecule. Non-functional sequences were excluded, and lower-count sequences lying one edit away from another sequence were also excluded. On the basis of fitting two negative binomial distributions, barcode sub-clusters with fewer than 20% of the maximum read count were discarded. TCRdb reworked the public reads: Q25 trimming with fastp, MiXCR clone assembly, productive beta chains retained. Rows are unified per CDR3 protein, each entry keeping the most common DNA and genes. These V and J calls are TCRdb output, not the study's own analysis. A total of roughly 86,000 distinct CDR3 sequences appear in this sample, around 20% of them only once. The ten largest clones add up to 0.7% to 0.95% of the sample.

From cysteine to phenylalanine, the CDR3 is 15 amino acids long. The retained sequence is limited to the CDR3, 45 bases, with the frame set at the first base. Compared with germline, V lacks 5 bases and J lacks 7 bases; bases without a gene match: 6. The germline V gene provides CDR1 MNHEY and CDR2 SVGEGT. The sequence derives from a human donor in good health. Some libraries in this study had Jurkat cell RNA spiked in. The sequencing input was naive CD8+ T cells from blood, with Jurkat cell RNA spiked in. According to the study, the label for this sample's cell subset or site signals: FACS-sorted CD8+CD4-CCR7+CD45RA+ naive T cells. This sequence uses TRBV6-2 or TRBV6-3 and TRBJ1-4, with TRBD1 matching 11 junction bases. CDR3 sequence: CASSPRDRGTEKLFF. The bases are TGTGCCAGCAGTCCCAGGGACAGGGGGACTGAAAAACTGTTTTTT.